This TCR beta chain was found in a study of neoadjuvant anti-PD-1 for oral cavity cancer. Study as a whole: Most patients had three to four biweekly doses of 3 mg/kg nivolumab before resection.

Germline V CDR1 and CDR2: MNHEY, SMNVEV (reference sequence). V was shortened by 0 bases and J by 0 bases, with 12 bases between the two germline ends. The CDR3 runs 16 residues. As concerns this clone: Antigen: not known.

Time point defined: after neoadjuvant nivolumab, at surgical resection. These newly diagnosed stage II-IVA oral cavity squamous cell carcinoma patients had no prior systemic or radiation treatment. Patients had HPV-negative, locally advanced oral cavity squamous cell carcinoma. Study-wide points: Higher pretreatment Treg/Th17 ratios tracked higher pretreatment blood clonality.

The assay was immunoSEQ multiplex PCR, and TCRdb's table has in-frame clones only and misses some. The top ten hold 2.8% of the sample, which has roughly 14,000 clones, about three quarters seen once. The receptor was isolated from a person between 40 and 85 years old with oral cavity squamous cell carcinoma. This rearrangement joins TRBV27 to TRBJ2-7, with D maybe TRBD2 (6 bases). Sequences were derived from PBMCs, sampled after nivolumab (anti-PD-1) treatment. The CDR3 here is CASSLSGTVSSYEQYF. The CDR3 DNA follows: TGTGCCAGCAGTTTATCGGGGACTGTTAGCTCCTACGAGCAGTACTTC.